The clone carrying this TCR beta chain was seen repeatedly, ten times or more. Its cognate antigen is unknown. The data originate from a study of CD8 T cells in ankylosing spondylitis. Overall study results and limits: Some motif variants were previously reported in reactive arthritis synovial fluid and blood. The authors reported significant enrichment of disease-linked clones in matched ankylosing spondylitis synovial fluid. Clones that were linked to disease were CD8+ and were relatively rare in peripheral blood.

Unmatched junction bases numbered 4, after V lost 6 bases and J lost 3 bases. This CDR3 contains 14 residues. CDR1 and CDR2 (germline): SQVTM, ANQGSEA. Libraries for TCR beta were made by quantitative 5'-RACE with molecular barcodes. Via MiXCR, TCRdb re-called the 5' RACE reads, giving one row per CDR3 protein. The sample includes some 250,000 distinct CDR3 sequences, about 11% of them seen just once. The rearrangement uses TRBV29-1 and TRBJ2-1, with 11 bases identical to TRBD2. Sequencing was done on a sample of blood, either unsorted or a sorted T cell fraction (not recorded which). The TCR sequence derives from a male donor with ankylosing spondylitis or in good health (not recorded which). The CDR3 here is CSVTTSGNYNEQFF. CDR3 nucleotide sequence: TGCAGCGTGACGACTAGCGGGAACTACAATGAGCAGTTCTTC.